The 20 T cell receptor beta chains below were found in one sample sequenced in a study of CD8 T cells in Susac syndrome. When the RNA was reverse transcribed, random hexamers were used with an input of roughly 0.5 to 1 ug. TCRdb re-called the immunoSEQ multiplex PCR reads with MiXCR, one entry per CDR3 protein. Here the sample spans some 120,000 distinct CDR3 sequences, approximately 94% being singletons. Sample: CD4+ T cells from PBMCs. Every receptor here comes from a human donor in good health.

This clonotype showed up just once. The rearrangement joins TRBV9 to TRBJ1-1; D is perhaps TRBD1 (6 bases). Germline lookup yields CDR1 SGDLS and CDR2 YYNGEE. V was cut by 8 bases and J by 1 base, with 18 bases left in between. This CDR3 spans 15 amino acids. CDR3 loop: CARQGQLKQNTEAFF. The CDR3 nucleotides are TGTGCCAGGCAGGGGCAGCTTAAACAGAACACTGAAGCTTTCTTT. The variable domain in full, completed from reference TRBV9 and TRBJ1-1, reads DSGVTQTPKHLITATGQRVTLRCSPRSGDLSVYWYQQSLDQGLQFLIQYYNGEERAKGNILERFSAQQFPDLHSELNLSSLELGDSALYFCARQGQLKQNTEAFFGQGTRLTVV.

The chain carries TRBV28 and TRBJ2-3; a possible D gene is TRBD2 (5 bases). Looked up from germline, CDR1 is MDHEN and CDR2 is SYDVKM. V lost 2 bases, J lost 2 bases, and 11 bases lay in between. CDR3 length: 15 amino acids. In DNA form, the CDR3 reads TGTGCCAGCAGTTTAGAGTCGGACTCCACAGATACGCAGTATTTT. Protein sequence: CASSLESDSTDTQYF. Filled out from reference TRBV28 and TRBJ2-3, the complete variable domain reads DVKVTQSSRYLVKRTGEKVFLECVQDMDHENMFWYRQDPGLGLRLIYFSYDVKMKEKGDIPEGYSVSREKKERFSLILESASTNQTSMYLCASSLESDSTDTQYFGPGTRLTVL.

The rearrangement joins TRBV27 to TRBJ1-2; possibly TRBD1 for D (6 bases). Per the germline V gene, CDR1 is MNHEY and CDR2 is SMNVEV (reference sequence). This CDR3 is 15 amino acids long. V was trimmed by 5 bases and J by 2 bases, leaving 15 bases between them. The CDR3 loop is CASSITGTTNYGYTF. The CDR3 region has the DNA TGTGCCAGCAGTATAACCGGGACAACCAACTATGGCTACACCTTC.

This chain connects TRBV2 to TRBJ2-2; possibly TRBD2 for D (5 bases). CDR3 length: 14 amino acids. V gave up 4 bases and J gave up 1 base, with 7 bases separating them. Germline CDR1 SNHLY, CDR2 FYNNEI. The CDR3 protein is CASSGTVNTGELFF. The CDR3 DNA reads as TGTGCCAGCAGTGGGACTGTGAACACCGGGGAGCTGTTTTTT.

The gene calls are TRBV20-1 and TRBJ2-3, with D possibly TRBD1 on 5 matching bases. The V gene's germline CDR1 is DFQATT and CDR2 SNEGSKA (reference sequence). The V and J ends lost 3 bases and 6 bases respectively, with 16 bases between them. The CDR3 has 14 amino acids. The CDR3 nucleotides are TGCAGTGCTAGCCAGGTCTCCTCAGGGGATACGCAGTATTTT. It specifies CSASQVSSGDTQYF.

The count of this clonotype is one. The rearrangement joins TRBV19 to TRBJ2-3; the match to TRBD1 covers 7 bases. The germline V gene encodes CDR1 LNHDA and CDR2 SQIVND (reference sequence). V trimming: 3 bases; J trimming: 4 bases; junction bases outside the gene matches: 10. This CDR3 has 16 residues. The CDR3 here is CASSIFLGQNSDTQYF. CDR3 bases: TGTGCCAGTAGTATCTTTCTGGGACAGAACTCAGATACGCAGTATTTT.

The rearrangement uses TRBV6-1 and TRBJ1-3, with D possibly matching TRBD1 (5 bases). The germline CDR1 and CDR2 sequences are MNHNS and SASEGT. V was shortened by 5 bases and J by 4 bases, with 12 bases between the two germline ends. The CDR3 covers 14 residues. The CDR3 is CASSPPGPGNTIYF. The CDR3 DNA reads TGTGCCAGCAGTCCTCCGGGACCCGGAAACACCATATATTTT.

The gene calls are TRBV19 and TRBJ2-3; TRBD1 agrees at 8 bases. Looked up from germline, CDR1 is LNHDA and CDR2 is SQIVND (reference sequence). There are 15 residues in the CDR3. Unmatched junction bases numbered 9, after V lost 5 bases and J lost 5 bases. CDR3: CASSRTGIEGDTQYF. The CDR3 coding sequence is TGTGCCAGTAGTCGGACAGGGATAGAGGGAGATACGCAGTATTTT.

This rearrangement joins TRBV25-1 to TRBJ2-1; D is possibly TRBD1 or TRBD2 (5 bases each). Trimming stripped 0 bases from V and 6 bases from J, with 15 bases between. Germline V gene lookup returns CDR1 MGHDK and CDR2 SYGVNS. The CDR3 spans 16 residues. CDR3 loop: CASSEYLVGTINEQFF. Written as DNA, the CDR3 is TGTGCCAGCAGTGAATACCTTGTCGGGACCATCAATGAGCAGTTCTTC. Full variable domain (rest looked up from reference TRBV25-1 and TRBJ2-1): EADIYQTPRYLVIGTGKKITLECSQTMGHDKMYWYQQDPGMELHLIHYSYGVNSTEKGDLSSESTVSRIRTEHFPLTLESARPSHTSQYLCASSEYLVGTINEQFFGPGTRLTVL.

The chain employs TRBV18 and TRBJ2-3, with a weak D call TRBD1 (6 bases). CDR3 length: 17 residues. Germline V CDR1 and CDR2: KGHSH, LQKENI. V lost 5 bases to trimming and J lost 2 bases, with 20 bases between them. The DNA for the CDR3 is TGTGCCAGCTCAAACCAAGGGGACACCCACCCCACAGATACGCAGTATTTT. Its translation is CASSNQGDTHPTDTQYF.

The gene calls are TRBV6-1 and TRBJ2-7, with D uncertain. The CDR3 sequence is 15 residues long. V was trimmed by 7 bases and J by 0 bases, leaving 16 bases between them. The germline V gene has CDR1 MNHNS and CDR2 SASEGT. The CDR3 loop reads CASNPRWGSSYEQYF. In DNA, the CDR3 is TGTGCCAGCAATCCGCGATGGGGTAGCTCCTACGAGCAGTACTTC.

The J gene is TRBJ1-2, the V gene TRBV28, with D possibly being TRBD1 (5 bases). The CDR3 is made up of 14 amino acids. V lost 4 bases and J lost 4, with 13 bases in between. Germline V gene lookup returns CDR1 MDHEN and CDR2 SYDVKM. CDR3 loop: CASSSPGRPYGYTF. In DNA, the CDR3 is TGTGCCAGCAGTTCCCCGGGACGGCCCTATGGCTACACCTTC.

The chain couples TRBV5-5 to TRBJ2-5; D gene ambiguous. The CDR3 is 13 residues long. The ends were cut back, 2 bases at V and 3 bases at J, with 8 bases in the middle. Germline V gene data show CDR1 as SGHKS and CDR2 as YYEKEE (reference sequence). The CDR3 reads CASSFPGEETQYF. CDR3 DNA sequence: TGTGCCAGCAGCTTCCCAGGAGAAGAGACCCAGTACTTC.

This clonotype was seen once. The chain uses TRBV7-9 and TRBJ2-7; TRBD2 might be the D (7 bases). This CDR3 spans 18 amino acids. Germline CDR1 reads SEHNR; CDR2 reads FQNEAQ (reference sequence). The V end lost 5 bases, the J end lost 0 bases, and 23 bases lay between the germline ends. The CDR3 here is CASSHNPGDGGSSYEQYF. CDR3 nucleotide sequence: TGTGCCAGCAGCCACAACCCAGGGGACGGCGGGAGCTCCTACGAGCAGTACTTC.

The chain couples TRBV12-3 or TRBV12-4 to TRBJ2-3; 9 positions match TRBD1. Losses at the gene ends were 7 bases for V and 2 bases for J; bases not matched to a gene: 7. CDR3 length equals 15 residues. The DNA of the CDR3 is TGTGCCAGCAACCCCGGGACAGGGTACACAGATACGCAGTATTTT. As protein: CASNPGTGYTDTQYF.

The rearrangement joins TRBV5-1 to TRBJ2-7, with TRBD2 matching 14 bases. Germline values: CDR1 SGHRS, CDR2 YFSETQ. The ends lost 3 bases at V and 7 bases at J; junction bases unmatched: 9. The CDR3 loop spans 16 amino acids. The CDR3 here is CASSSPGLAGVGEQYF. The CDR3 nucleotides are TGCGCCAGCAGCTCACCGGGACTAGCGGGAGTAGGGGAGCAGTACTTC.

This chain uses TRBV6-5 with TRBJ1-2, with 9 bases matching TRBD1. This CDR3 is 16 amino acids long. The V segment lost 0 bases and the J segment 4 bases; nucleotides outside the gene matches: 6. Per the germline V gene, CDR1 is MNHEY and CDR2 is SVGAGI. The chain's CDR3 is CASSYSMLGQGYGYTF. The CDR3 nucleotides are TGTGCCAGCAGTTACTCGATGCTGGGACAGGGCTATGGCTACACCTTC.

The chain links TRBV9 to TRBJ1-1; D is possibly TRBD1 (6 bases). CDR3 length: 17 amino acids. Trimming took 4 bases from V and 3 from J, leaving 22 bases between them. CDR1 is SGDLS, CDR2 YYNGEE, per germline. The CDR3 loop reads CASSTDPTGLGDTEAFF. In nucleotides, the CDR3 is TGTGCCAGCAGCACGGACCCCACAGGGTTAGGCGACACTGAAGCTTTCTTT.

The CDR3 loop is CASSPPGGGQPQHF. CDR3 coding DNA: TGTGCCAGCAGCCCCCCCGGGGGGGGTCAGCCCCAGCATTTT. The rearrangement joins TRBV7-9 to TRBJ1-5, with D possibly matching TRBD1 (5 bases). The CDR3 sequence is 14 residues long. Looked up from germline, CDR1 is SEHNR and CDR2 is FQNEAQ (reference sequence). V dropped 5 bases and J dropped 6 bases, with 14 bases sitting between them.

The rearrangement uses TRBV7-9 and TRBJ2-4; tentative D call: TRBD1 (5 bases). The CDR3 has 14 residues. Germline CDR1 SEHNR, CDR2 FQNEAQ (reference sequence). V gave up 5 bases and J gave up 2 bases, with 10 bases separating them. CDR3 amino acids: CASSPSGTKNIQYF. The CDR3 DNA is TGTGCCAGCAGCCCGTCAGGGACCAAAAACATTCAGTACTTC.